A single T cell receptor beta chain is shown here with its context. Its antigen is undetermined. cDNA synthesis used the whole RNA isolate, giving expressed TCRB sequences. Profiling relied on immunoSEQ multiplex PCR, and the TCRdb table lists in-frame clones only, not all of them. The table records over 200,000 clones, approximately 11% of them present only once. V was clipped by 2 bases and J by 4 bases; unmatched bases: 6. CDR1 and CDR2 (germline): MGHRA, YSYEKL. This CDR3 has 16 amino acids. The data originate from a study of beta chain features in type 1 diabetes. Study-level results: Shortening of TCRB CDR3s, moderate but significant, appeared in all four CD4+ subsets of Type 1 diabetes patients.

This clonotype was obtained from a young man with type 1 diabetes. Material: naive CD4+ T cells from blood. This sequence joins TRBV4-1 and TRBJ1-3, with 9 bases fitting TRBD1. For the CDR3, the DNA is TGCGCCAGCAGCCAACCCGGACAGGGGAACGGAAACACCATATATTTT. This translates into CASSQPGQGNGNTIYF.